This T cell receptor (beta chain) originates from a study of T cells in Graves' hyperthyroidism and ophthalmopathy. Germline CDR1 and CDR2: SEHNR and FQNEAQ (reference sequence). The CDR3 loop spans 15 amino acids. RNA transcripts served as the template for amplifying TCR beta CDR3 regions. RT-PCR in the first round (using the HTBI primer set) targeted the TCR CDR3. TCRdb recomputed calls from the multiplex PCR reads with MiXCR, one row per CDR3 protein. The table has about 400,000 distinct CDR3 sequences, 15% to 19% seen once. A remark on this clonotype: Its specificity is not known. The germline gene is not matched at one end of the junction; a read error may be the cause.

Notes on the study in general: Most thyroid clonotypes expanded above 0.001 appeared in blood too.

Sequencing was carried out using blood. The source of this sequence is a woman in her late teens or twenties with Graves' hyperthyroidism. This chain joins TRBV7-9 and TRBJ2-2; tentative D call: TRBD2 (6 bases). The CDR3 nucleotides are TGTGCCAGCAGCTTAGGGACTACCTCCACCGAGGAGCTGTTTTTT. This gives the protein CASSLGTTSTEELFF.